This T cell receptor (beta chain) was found in a study of metastatic and nonmetastatic thyroid tumors. Thyroid surgery was preceded by no treatment in any patient. TCRdb re-called the PCR reads through MiXCR. The sample includes about 27,000 clones, approximately 15% of them seen just once. The sample holds many counts of this clone. Sequencing was carried out using blood. The origin of this receptor is a male donor with papillary thyroid cancer or a benign thyroid nodule (not recorded which). Some clones in this sample may be carry-over from other donors' samples.

The CDR3 loop is CASKRGYQSSGNTIYF. In DNA form, the CDR3 reads TGTGCCAGCAAACGAGGGTATCAGAGCTCTGGAAACACCATATATTTT. The chain recombines TRBV6-1 with TRBJ1-3; no firm D call. CDR1 and CDR2 from the germline V gene are MNHNS and SASEGT. The V end lost 7 bases, the J end lost 0 bases, and 16 bases lay between the germline ends. The CDR3 sequence is 16 residues long.